Listed here are 18 T cell receptor beta chains from one sample, sequenced in a study of identical twins (dated by TCRdb to between 2015 and 2016). The library was prepared using 5' RACE. Reads for this sample came from an Illumina HiSeq 2000. TCRdb's own reprocessing of the public reads used fastp at Q25 and MiXCR and kept productive beta chains. Each entry is one CDR3 protein sequence, shown with its most common DNA and genes. The sample contains roughly 200,000 distinct CDR3 sequences, about 15% of them found a single time. The top ten clones comprise around 40% of the sample. The same sample was also used in a study of T cells expressing NK-cell markers.

The sequenced sample was CD8+ T cells sorted from blood. These receptors all stem from a woman in her late teens or twenties in good health.

This clonotype was seen only a few times. V is TRBV7-9 and J is TRBJ2-7; weak D call: TRBD2 (5 bases). CDR1 is SEHNR and CDR2 is FQNEAQ in the germline V gene (reference sequence). This CDR3 comprises 15 residues. The V end was cut by 5 bases, the J end by 3 bases, with 17 bases between. For the CDR3, the DNA is TGTGCCAGCAGCGTCGACATGGGTGGGAGCTACGAGCAGTACTTC. This sequence encodes CASSVDMGGSYEQYF.

The rearrangement joins TRBV20-1 to TRBJ2-1; 14 bases are a match to TRBD2. The germline CDR1 and CDR2 sequences are DFQATT and SNEGSKA (reference sequence). The CDR3 is made up of 14 amino acids. With V trimmed by 6 bases and J by 10 bases, 8 bases remained unmatched. The CDR3 protein is CSATQGLAGAEQFF. In DNA form, the CDR3 reads TGCAGTGCCACGCAGGGACTAGCGGGGGCAGAGCAGTTCTTC.

The V gene is TRBV11-2, the J gene TRBJ2-3; 16 bases align to TRBD2. The J segment lost 0 bases and the V segment lost 4 bases, leaving 7 bases of the junction unmatched. There are 19 residues in the CDR3. Germline loops: CDR1 SGHAT, CDR2 FQNNGV. CDR3 nucleotide sequence: TGTGCCAGCAGCTGGGGACTAGCGGGGGGGCGTCCAAGCACAGATACGCAGTATTTT. As protein: CASSWGLAGGRPSTDTQYF.

The chain joins TRBV27 to TRBJ1-1; D not certain. Germline CDR1 and CDR2: MNHEY and SMNVEV (reference sequence). Trimming removed 0 bases at V and 5 bases at J, with 10 bases between. This CDR3 contains 14 residues. In DNA, the CDR3 is TGTGCCAGCAGTTTATCACTCGGCGGGACTGAAGCTTTCTTT. It is translated as CASSLSLGGTEAFF.

The chain links TRBV27 to TRBJ1-2, with D perhaps TRBD1 (5 bases). This CDR3 has 13 residues. Trimming took 11 bases from V and 5 from J, leaving 18 bases between them. Germline CDR1 reads MNHEY; CDR2 reads SMNVEV (reference sequence). The CDR3 DNA reads TGTGCCGCCTCGCCGGGGCCCTCATATGGCTACACCTTC. Its translation is CAASPGPSYGYTF.

This rearrangement joins TRBV14 to TRBJ2-7; 11 bases are a match to TRBD2. Germline CDR1 and CDR2: SGHDN and FVKESK. This CDR3 region has 16 residues. V dropped 4 bases and J dropped 0; count of bases not matched to a gene: 5. CDR3 sequence: CASSRLAGPSSYEQYF. CDR3 nucleotide sequence: TGTGCCAGCAGCCGACTAGCGGGGCCAAGCTCCTACGAGCAGTACTTC. Full variable domain (remainder filled in from reference TRBV14 and TRBJ2-7): EAGVTQFPSHSVIEKGQTVTLRCDPISGHDNLYWYRRVMGKEIKFLLHFVKESKQDESGMPNNRFLAERTGGTYSTLKVQPAELEDSGVYFCASSRLAGPSSYEQYFGPGTRLTVT.

J is TRBJ2-3 and V is TRBV12-3 or TRBV12-4, with TRBD2 matching 7 bases. Losses at the gene ends were 5 bases for V and 0 bases for J; bases not matched to a gene: 14. This CDR3 contains 18 residues. CDR3 protein: CASSPPPGGAFSTDTQYF. The CDR3 region has the DNA TGTGCCAGCAGTCCACCTCCGGGGGGAGCGTTTAGCACAGATACGCAGTATTTT.

This clonotype was counted between two and nine times. The V call is TRBV20-1, the J call TRBJ2-3; D gene uncertain. V was clipped by 3 bases and J by 2 bases, with 18 bases between them. Germline values: CDR1 DFQATT, CDR2 SNEGSKA (reference sequence). CDR3 length: 16 residues. The CDR3 DNA reads TGCAGTGCTAGTAGATGGCAGGCGCTATACACAGATACGCAGTATTTT. The encoded protein is CSASRWQALYTDTQYF.

The chain links TRBV4-2 to TRBJ2-5, with 8 nucleotides matching TRBD2. Germline V gene sequence: CDR1 LGHNA, CDR2 YNFKEQ. This CDR3 is built from 17 residues. The V segment lost 4 bases and the J segment 0 bases; nucleotides outside the gene matches: 10. CDR3 nucleotides: TGTGCCAGCAGCCCCGGAGCGGGGGTACGGAACCAAGAGACCCAGTACTTC. Translation: CASSPGAGVRNQETQYF.

The V and J genes are TRBV7-9 and TRBJ1-1; 9 bases agree with TRBD1. Per the germline V gene, CDR1 is SEHNR and CDR2 is FQNEAQ (reference sequence). V lost 10 bases and J lost 4; bases outside the gene matches: 4. The CDR3 is 12 amino acids. The CDR3 coding sequence is TGTGCCACGGGACAGGGAGGCACTGAAGCTTTCTTT. Translation: CATGQGGTEAFF.

The gene calls are TRBV7-6 and TRBJ2-7; D is unclear. The V gene's germline CDR1 is SGHVS and CDR2 FNYEAQ. CDR3 length: 16 amino acids. Trimming removed 2 bases at V and 0 bases at J, with 14 bases between. The CDR3: CASSLPLGGSSYEQYF. CDR3 nucleotide sequence: TGTGCCAGCAGCTTACCTCTCGGCGGTAGCTCCTACGAGCAGTACTTC.

The chain combines TRBV5-1 with TRBJ2-3; D remains unclear. CDR3 length equals 15 residues. V lost 4 bases and J lost 0, with 12 bases in between. Germline V gene lookup returns CDR1 SGHRS and CDR2 YFSETQ. The CDR3 sequence: CASSLRGFSTDTQYF. As DNA, the CDR3 is TGCGCCAGCAGCCTCCGTGGGTTTAGCACAGATACGCAGTATTTT.

The chain uses TRBV9 and TRBJ2-1, with TRBD2 matching 8 bases. The V gene's germline CDR1 is SGDLS and CDR2 YYNGEE. The CDR3 contains 16 residues. V dropped 5 bases and J dropped 6; count of bases not matched to a gene: 13. The CDR3 is CASREISGSFPNEQFF. The CDR3 region has the DNA TGTGCCAGCAGAGAAATAAGCGGGAGTTTCCCCAATGAGCAGTTCTTC.

The chain uses TRBV20-1 and TRBJ2-3; D not resolved. The length of the CDR3 is 13 residues. CDR1 and CDR2 (germline): DFQATT, SNEGSKA (reference sequence). The V gene lost 6 bases and the J gene lost 1 base, with 11 bases spanning the gap. In nucleotides, the CDR3 is TGCAGTGCGCCCCTCGGAGGCACAGATACGCAGTATTTT. Translation: CSAPLGGTDTQYF.

The rearrangement uses TRBV12-3 or TRBV12-4 and TRBJ1-5, with a possible D match to TRBD1 (6 bases). CDR3 size: 15 residues. Deletions cut 5 bases from V and 0 bases from J, with 11 bases between. The CDR3 reads CASSVTGYSNQPQHF. The CDR3 region has the DNA TGTGCCAGCAGTGTGACAGGATATAGCAATCAGCCCCAGCATTTT.

This clonotype has just a few counts. The J gene is TRBJ2-7, the V gene TRBV10-3; no definite D call. V gave up 6 bases and J gave up 0 bases, with 9 bases separating them. Germline CDR1 and CDR2: ENHRY and SYGVKD. The CDR3 totals 13 residues. The CDR3 sequence: CAIRDAVSYEQYF. As DNA, the CDR3 is TGTGCCATCAGGGATGCAGTCTCCTACGAGCAGTACTTC.

The V gene is TRBV18, the J gene TRBJ1-4, with TRBD1 identical over 7 bases. Trimming took 6 bases from V and 5 from J; bases not matched to a gene: 9. Germline V lookup: CDR1 KGHSH, CDR2 LQKENI. The CDR3 totals 15 residues. The CDR3 nucleotides read TGTGCCAGCTCGCCCGGACAGGTTCGGAATGAAAAACTGTTTTTT. It encodes CASSPGQVRNEKLFF.

The chain recombines TRBV27 with TRBJ1-2; D not resolved. CDR3 length equals 13 residues. Between the trimmed V and J ends, which lost 5 bases and 4 bases, there was a span of 11 bases. Germline assignment: CDR1 MNHEY and CDR2 SMNVEV (reference sequence). This CDR3 reads CASSLREGYGYTF. Written as DNA, the CDR3 is TGTGCCAGCAGTCTGAGGGAGGGCTATGGCTACACCTTC.